This TCR beta chain was obtained from a study of identical twins (dated by TCRdb to about 2016). Looking at the study overall: To test whether fetal clonotypes persist, this study deep-sequenced TCR alpha and beta repertoires from monozygotic twins, from unrelated adults of various ages, and from cord blood. To rule out contamination, the twin experiments were replicated at different times with different library preparation protocols.

V and J are trimmed by 2 bases and 2 bases, and the gene matches miss 5 bases of the junction. CDR1 DFQATT and CDR2 SNEGSKA are derived from the germline V gene (reference sequence). There are 16 amino acids in the CDR3, from cysteine to phenylalanine inclusive. Only the CDR3 region is kept as DNA, spanning 48 bases read in frame from base 1. The protocol used for the library was 5' RACE. The listed sequencing device is Illumina HiSeq 2000. Template switching added a universal primer binding site, and the final cDNA carried a unique molecular identifier that allowed TCR cDNA molecules to be counted accurately. Specific primers in the conserved constant-segment region were used to synthesize first-strand cDNA for the TCR alpha and beta chains. To control for contamination, each cDNA library was double barcoded with a SMART-Mk sample barcode plus Illumina barcodes. TruSeq adapter sequences, together with Illumina sample barcodes, were added in two successive PCR steps. Sequencing of the TCR alpha and beta cDNA libraries was done on the Illumina HiSeq platform using custom primers. Per the source publication's procedure: Unique molecular identifiers were extracted from raw reads with MiGEC, and CDR3 positions were determined with MiXCR. For each individual, recombination models were inferred using an EM algorithm with the repgenHMM and IGoR tools. Shared clonotypes were analyzed with the tcR package in R, and sharing was normalized by the product of cloneset sizes. To study raw recombination free of thymic and clonal selection effects, out-of-frame nonproductive sequences were analyzed. The raw public reads went through TCRdb reprocessing: fastp at Q25, MiXCR clone calling, in-frame beta chains kept. Rows are combined by CDR3 protein, so each entry shows the most common genes and DNA. The V and J calls follow TCRdb's processing rather than the paper's. This sample is represented by around 370,000 distinct CDR3 sequences; roughly 9% of them were singletons. The ten largest clonotypes hold under 9.5% of the sample.

All donors were healthy Caucasians. Three unrelated non-twin adults were additionally sequenced: a male aged 18 to 29, a male aged 50 to 59 and a female aged 50 to 59. Miltenyi CD45RO+ enrichment and human naive T-cell isolation kits were used to isolate memory (CD45RO+) and naive T cells from PBMC. About this clonotype: The antigen this receptor binds is unknown. It has no much larger one-base neighbor in the sample; base qualities were not kept.

Study-wide findings and limitations: Zero-insertion analyses could be partly confounded by invariant T cells such as MAIT and iNKT, although diverse VJ usage argued against such confounding for most clonotypes. Recombination models systematically underestimated out-of-frame TCR alpha sharing in monozygotic twins but agreed with sharing between unrelated individuals. Abundant cord blood beta clonotypes had fewer insertions, young adult naive repertoires showed a similar but weaker trend, and memory repertoires showed no such trend. Compared with coincidental sharing between unrelated individuals, out-of-frame TCR alpha sequences shared between twins showed an excess of sequences with low generation probability. Conclusions relied on cross-sectional statistical analysis, since the same donors could not be followed over many years. Excess twin sharing in beta out-of-frame sequences was weaker because fewer shared sequences lowered the signal-to-noise ratio.

The sequence was collected from a woman aged 45 to 65 in good health. The V and J genes are TRBV20-1 and TRBJ2-1, with TRBD2 identical over 11 junction bases. Sequenced material: naive T cells sorted from blood. In light of the paper, this sample's cell subset or site label describes: cells isolated with a human naive T-cell isolation kit. At the DNA level, the sequence is TGCAGTGCTAGAACTAGCGGGAGTCTAACCTACAATGAGCAGTTCTTC. This sequence encodes CSARTSGSLTYNEQFF.